This TCR beta chain was captured by sequencing in a study of OX40 agonist ivuxolimab in advanced cancers. TCRdb's copy holds only in-frame clones and misses some; the assay was immunoSEQ multiplex PCR. This repertoire shows some 40,000 clones, roughly 90% found once; its top ten account for around 16%. This clone appeared a single time. Its antigen is still unknown. The study's findings and limits: Researchers report that CD8+ T cells had, on average, more expanded clones than CD4+.

The CDR3 loop spans 11 amino acids. V dropped 5 bases and J dropped 3 bases, with 8 bases sitting between them. Germline CDR1 reads SQVTM; CDR2 reads ANQGSEA. The sequence derives from an adult with an advanced solid tumor such as melanoma, head and neck, liver or kidney cancer. The sample was CD4+ or CD8+ T cells sorted from blood, taken in a trial of the OX40 agonist ivuxolimab. The chain carries TRBV29-1 and TRBJ2-7; D not certain. The CDR3 DNA follows: TGCAGCGTTTATCGGAACTACGAGCAGTACTTC. It yields the protein CSVYRNYEQYF.